This TCR beta chain was captured by sequencing in a study of blood T cell repertoires in COVID-19 (dated by TCRdb to 2020 to 2022). Background for the entire study: Collaborator samples came from the United States, Italy and Spain and covered acute and convalescent phases of COVID-19. Sample metadata almost always included a de-identified subject ID, COVID-19 status, age in years and sex. The samples were drawn from two sources: the first 160 participants of the ongoing ImmuneRACE study, and 1,254 subjects contributed by 6 global collaborators. The repertoires were made available in a free public database intended to serve as a resource for research on the immune response to SARS-CoV-2. Where available, HLA class I and class II types were obtained from metadata supplied by the sample provider rather than from assay-based typing. The prospective study material was composed of cDNA or gDNA derived from T cells, B-cell-depleted T cells, or PBMCs. Subjects who had been exposed to COVID-19, were actively infected with it, or had recovered from it provided the deeply sampled blood TCRbeta repertoires that made up the dataset.

In the prospective study, participants were roughly 18 to 100 years old, resided in under 30 geographic areas of the United States, and were enrolled through a virtual design. In the prospective study, cohorts were assigned on the basis of participant-reported clinical history obtained from a screening survey and a study questionnaire. For ImmuneRACE Cohort 3, a participant was defined as recovered based on two consecutive negative NP/OP PCR tests, clearance by a healthcare professional, or resolution of symptoms. In the prospective study, mobile phlebotomists collected whole blood, serum and a nasopharyngeal or oropharyngeal swab from each participant. Prospective study participants could optionally give additional blood draws and questionnaires over an approximately 2-month period. Before DNA extraction, prospective study blood samples were shipped either frozen or at room temperature. With respect to this clone: The antigen this receptor binds is unknown. No base qualities exist here, and no much larger clone lies one base off it.

Points the paper makes about the study in general: Clinical and demographic metadata were provided uncurated, with the amount varying by source and participant.

CDR1 and CDR2 are drawn from the germline V gene: SNHLY, FYNNEI. Inclusive of the bounding cysteine and phenylalanine, the CDR3 is 15 residues long. The read is trimmed to its CDR3 DNA, 45 bases read in frame from base 1. The trim is 7 bases for V and 3 bases for J, with a gap of 18 bases between the germline ends. TCRbeta CDR3 regions were amplified from genomic DNA using the immunoSEQ Assay, a bias-controlled multiplex PCR. As for the original processing: Within the assay, amplification of reference gene primers was used to estimate how many nucleated cells each sample contained. To quantify the absolute abundance of each unique TCRbeta CDR3 rearrangement, sequence reads were collapsed and filtered. For each sample, productive Simpson clonality was calculated as the square root of Simpson's diversity index over productive rearrangements. Entries here come from immuneACCESS through TCRdb and include only in-frame sequences with V and J called. Some clones fail to appear in such tables; in the studies checked, an unresolved V gene covers under half of the shortfall, and the cause of the remainder is unknown. The V and J calls and clone size come from that table; D and trimming were worked out from the DNA. Across this sample there are 490,000 or so clones, with about 88% seen only once. The ten largest make up approximately 8% of the sample.

The chain uses TRBV2 and TRBJ1-1, and TRBD1 may be the D gene, going by 5 matching bases. The sample taken for sequencing was PBMCs or T cells enriched from blood (not recorded which). The receptor's source is a woman aged 55-75 years who had recovered from COVID-19. The DNA sequence is as follows: TGTGCCAGCACCCGAAGGGCACCGACAGACACTGAAGCTTTCTTT. This yields the protein CASTRRAPTDTEAFF.